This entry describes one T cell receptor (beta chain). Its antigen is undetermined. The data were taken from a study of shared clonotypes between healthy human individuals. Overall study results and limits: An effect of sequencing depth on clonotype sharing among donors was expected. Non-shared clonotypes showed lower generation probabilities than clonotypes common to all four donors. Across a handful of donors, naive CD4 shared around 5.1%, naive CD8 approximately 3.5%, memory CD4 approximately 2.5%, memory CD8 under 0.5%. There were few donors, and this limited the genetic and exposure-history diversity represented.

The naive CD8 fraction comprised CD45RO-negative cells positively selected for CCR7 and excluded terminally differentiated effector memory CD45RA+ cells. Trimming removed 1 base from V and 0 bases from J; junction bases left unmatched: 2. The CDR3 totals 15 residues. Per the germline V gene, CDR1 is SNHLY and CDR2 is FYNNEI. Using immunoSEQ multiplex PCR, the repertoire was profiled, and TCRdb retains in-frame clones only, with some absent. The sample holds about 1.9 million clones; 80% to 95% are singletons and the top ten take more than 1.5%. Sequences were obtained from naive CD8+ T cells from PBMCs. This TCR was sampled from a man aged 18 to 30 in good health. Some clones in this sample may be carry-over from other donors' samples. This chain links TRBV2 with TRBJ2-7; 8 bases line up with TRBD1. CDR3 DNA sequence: TGTGCCAGCAGTGAAGAAGGGACAGGCTCCTACGAGCAGTACTTC. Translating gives CASSEEGTGSYEQYF.